The T cell receptor beta chain described here comes from a study of blood T cells in healthy people across ages. A second PCR of about 7 to 11 cycles used a sample-barcoded 5' primer and a J-beta primer mix. TCRdb itself ran the 5' RACE reads through MiXCR, one entry per CDR3 protein. The table shows over a million distinct CDR3 sequences, with more than 35% occurring only once. The germline V gene encodes CDR1 MDHEN and CDR2 SYDVKM. The CDR3 is 14 residues long. Trimming at V came to 5 bases and at J to 7 bases, leaving 8 bases not matched to a gene. The sequence derives from a woman between 55 and 75 years old in good health. The specimen sequenced was blood. The chain carries TRBV28 and TRBJ1-5, with TRBD1 matching over 7 bases. In DNA form, the CDR3 reads TGTGCCAGCAGTACTCGACAGGGACGACAGCCCCAGCATTTT. It specifies CASSTRQGRQPQHF.